This TCR beta chain was captured by sequencing in a study of OX40 agonist ivuxolimab in advanced cancers. For the study at large: Ivuxolimab, an antibody that agonizes OX40 (CD134), was administered to the patients.

Profiling relied on immunoSEQ multiplex PCR, and the TCRdb table lists in-frame clones only, not all of them. The profile shows 35,000 to 45,000 clones, 82% of them singletons. The germline V gene has CDR1 SGHRS and CDR2 YFSETQ. The CDR3 totals 15 residues. V shed 3 bases, J shed 2 bases, and the junction held 7 bases outside the gene matches. The chain links TRBV5-1 to TRBJ2-5, with TRBD2 matching 7 bases. The TCR was taken from an adult with an advanced solid tumor such as melanoma, head and neck, liver or kidney cancer. The input for sequencing was CD4+ or CD8+ T cells sorted from blood, taken in a trial of the OX40 agonist ivuxolimab. In DNA form, the CDR3 reads TGCGCCAGCAGCTCAGAGTGGGAGGGTCAAGAGACCCAGTACTTC. Translated: CASSSEWEGQETQYF. Drawing the rest from reference TRBV5-1 and TRBJ2-5, the complete variable domain is KAGVTQTPRYLIKTRGQQVTLSCSPISGHRSVSWYQQTPGQGLQFLFEYFSETQRNKGNFPGRFSGRQFSNSRSEMNVSTLELGDSALYLCASSSEWEGQETQYFGPGTRLLVL.